These 26 T cell receptor beta chains share one sample of origin, sequenced in a study of T cell responses to AZD1222 COVID-19 vaccine. The data were produced by immunoSEQ multiplex PCR, yet TCRdb's version contains in-frame clones alone and is incomplete. Here the sample spans about 56,000 clones, approximately 83% being singletons. The sequencing used peripheral blood, collected on day 0 of AZD1222 vaccination. These receptors were collected from an adult in good health.

The CDR3, as DNA: TGTGCCAGCAGCCGATCCGGGGTTGAGACCCAGTACTTC. Translating it yields CASSRSGVETQYF. The chain couples TRBV7-6 to TRBJ2-5; TRBD2 might be the D (5 bases). CDR3 size: 13 residues. V dropped 5 bases and J dropped 5 bases, with 12 bases sitting between them. Germline CDR1 is SGHVS and CDR2 is FNYEAQ.

The chain joins TRBV4-1 to TRBJ1-4, with D perhaps matching TRBD1 (5 bases). This CDR3 region has 18 residues. Germline-derived CDR1 and CDR2 are MGHRA and YSYEKL. The V end lost 4 bases, the J end lost 0 bases, and 18 bases lay between the germline ends. The CDR3 reads CASSRAHRRSATNEKLFF. The CDR3 nucleotides are TGCGCCAGCAGCCGGGCGCACAGGAGGAGTGCAACTAATGAAAAACTGTTTTTT.

The V and J genes are TRBV7-9 and TRBJ1-6, with a weak D call TRBD1 (5 bases). Trimming stripped 5 bases from V and 6 bases from J, with 11 bases between. The germline gives CDR1 SEHNR, CDR2 FQNEAQ (reference sequence). The CDR3 extends over 14 amino acids. The DNA for the CDR3 is TGTGCCAGCAGCCCGGGACTGTTTAATTCACCCCTCCACTTT. This encodes CASSPGLFNSPLHF.

This clone appeared a few times. J is TRBJ2-1 and V is TRBV6-2 or TRBV6-3; 10 bases line up with TRBD2. The CDR3 loop spans 17 amino acids. With 0 bases clipped from V and 3 bases from J, the junction kept 5 bases outside the gene matches. In germline, CDR1 is MNHEY, CDR2 SVGEGT. CDR3 bases: TGTGCCAGCAGTTACTCCCCCACTAGCGGGATCTACAATGAGCAGTTCTTC. As protein: CASSYSPTSGIYNEQFF.

V is TRBV6-1 and J is TRBJ1-4; 7 positions match TRBD1. V lost 3 bases, J lost 10 bases, and 8 bases stayed unmatched. Germline V lookup: CDR1 MNHNS, CDR2 SASEGT. The CDR3 sequence is 14 residues long. The CDR3 region has the DNA TGTGCCAGCAGTGATACGGACAGGAGCGGAAAACTGTTTTTT. Translation gives CASSDTDRSGKLFF.

The V gene is TRBV28, the J gene TRBJ2-7; unclear D gene. Germline V gene data show CDR1 as MDHEN and CDR2 as SYDVKM. CDR3 length equals 13 residues. Deletions cut 3 bases from V and 2 bases from J, with 8 bases between. CDR3 amino acids: CASSFTDTYEQYF. Here the CDR3 DNA reads TGTGCCAGCAGTTTTACTGATACCTACGAGCAGTACTTC.

V usage is TRBV15 and J usage is TRBJ2-2; weak D call: TRBD1 (5 bases). The CDR3 covers 15 residues. V was pared by 0 bases and J by 4 bases, with 9 bases between. Germline V gene sequence: CDR1 LNHNV, CDR2 YYDKDF (reference sequence). Written as DNA, the CDR3 is TGTGCCACCAGCAGAGATGCACAGGTCACCGGGGAGCTGTTTTTT. Amino acid sequence: CATSRDAQVTGELFF.

V is TRBV15 and J is TRBJ2-7; D not resolved. The V and J ends lost 0 bases and 0 bases respectively, with 9 bases between them. CDR1 is LNHNV, CDR2 YYDKDF, per germline (reference sequence). The CDR3 spans 15 residues. CDR3 DNA: TGTGCCACCAGCAGAGATATGCAAAGCTCCTACGAGCAGTACTTC. Translation gives CATSRDMQSSYEQYF.

This rearrangement joins TRBV9 to TRBJ2-3; the D is unclear. The CDR3 is made up of 11 amino acids. From germline, CDR1 is SGDLS and CDR2 YYNGEE. V was trimmed by 5 bases and J by 0 bases, leaving 1 base between them. The CDR3 sequence is CASSSTDTQYF. For the CDR3, the DNA is TGTGCCAGCAGTAGCACAGATACGCAGTATTTT. The full variable domain, in which reference TRBV9 and TRBJ2-3 provide the parts outside the CDR3, is DSGVTQTPKHLITATGQRVTLRCSPRSGDLSVYWYQQSLDQGLQFLIQYYNGEERAKGNILERFSAQQFPDLHSELNLSSLELGDSALYFCASSSTDTQYFGPGTRLTVL.

This clone was observed a handful of times. The CDR3 reads CATGEQGDTEAFF. As DNA, the CDR3 is TGTGCCACCGGCGAGCAAGGGGACACTGAAGCTTTCTTT. The chain combines TRBV19 with TRBJ1-1; D perhaps matches TRBD1 (5 bases). CDR1 and CDR2 from the germline V gene are LNHDA and SQIVND (reference sequence). The CDR3 spans 13 residues. V gave up 10 bases and J gave up 3 bases, with 15 bases separating them.

CDR3: CASSFRALRTDTQYF. The CDR3 region has the DNA TGTGCCAGCAGTTTTAGGGCACTGCGCACAGATACGCAGTATTTT. The chain couples TRBV28 to TRBJ2-3; D is unclear. The V end lost 3 bases, the J end lost 1 base, and 11 bases lay between the germline ends. This CDR3 has 15 residues. Germline CDR1 is MDHEN and CDR2 is SYDVKM.

The gene calls are TRBV6-5 and TRBJ2-2; D is possibly TRBD1 or TRBD2 (5 bases each). CDR1 and CDR2 (germline): MNHEY, SVGAGI. The CDR3 is 14 amino acids. Trimming stripped 3 bases from V and 6 bases from J, with 11 bases between. The CDR3: CASSYPGRSGELFF. CDR3 DNA sequence: TGTGCCAGCAGTTATCCGGGACGCTCCGGGGAGCTGTTTTTT.

This clone was recorded a few times. J is TRBJ2-1 and V is TRBV7-9, with 11 bases fitting TRBD1. Germline CDR1 and CDR2: SEHNR and FQNEAQ (reference sequence). The J segment lost 7 bases and the V segment lost 4 bases, leaving 6 bases of the junction unmatched. The CDR3 loop spans 15 amino acids. In DNA form, the CDR3 reads TGTGCCAGCAGCTATTGGACAGGGGGCGGGAATGAGCAGTTCTTC. Translated, it gives CASSYWTGGGNEQFF.

The chain recombines TRBV19 with TRBJ1-2; D might be TRBD1 (6 bases). V dropped 3 bases and J dropped 6 bases, with 14 bases sitting between them. Germline V lookup: CDR1 LNHDA, CDR2 SQIVND (reference sequence). The CDR3 has 14 residues. Here the CDR3 DNA reads TGTGCCAGTAGTATTGGAACTCACAGGGATGGCTACACCTTC. As protein: CASSIGTHRDGYTF.

A few counts support this clone. The V and J genes are TRBV9 and TRBJ1-2; D remains ambiguous. The V end was cut by 0 bases, the J end by 4 bases, with 10 bases between. Germline values: CDR1 SGDLS, CDR2 YYNGEE. The CDR3 length is 14 residues. CDR3 region: CASSVDRVGYGYTF. CDR3 nucleotides: TGTGCCAGCAGCGTAGATAGGGTAGGCTATGGCTACACCTTC.

The chain recombines TRBV23-1 with TRBJ2-2; tentatively, D is TRBD2 (6 bases). TRBV23-1 is an ORF, with its function uncertain. This CDR3 is 21 amino acids long. V lost 0 bases and J 1 base, leaving 24 bases between the germline ends. CDR3 in amino acids: CASSQSTPPDAGYLNTGELFF. In nucleotides, the CDR3 is TGCGCCAGCAGTCAATCAACCCCCCCGGATGCGGGGTACTTGAACACCGGGGAGCTGTTTTTT.

The table lists this clone with a few counts. The rearrangement uses TRBV30 and TRBJ1-2; the D gene is possibly TRBD1 (6 bases). CDR1 GTSNPN and CDR2 SVGIG come from the germline V gene (reference sequence). This CDR3 region has 15 residues. With 3 bases removed from V and 6 bases from J, the gap between germline ends came to 20 bases. As DNA, the CDR3 is TGTGCCTGGAGCTTGGGGGGCACGGGTCTTGATGGCTACACCTTC. Translated: CAWSLGGTGLDGYTF. The full variable domain, rest sourced from reference TRBV30 and TRBJ1-2, is SQTIHQWPATLVQPVGSPLSLECTVEGTSNPNLYWYRQAAGRGLQLLFYSVGIGQISSEVPQNLSASRPQDRQFILSSKKLLLSDSGFYLCAWSLGGTGLDGYTFGSGTRLTVV.

This rearrangement joins TRBV6-5 to TRBJ1-1, with TRBD1 as a possible D gene (6 bases). The V end was cut by 6 bases, the J end by 2 bases, with 13 bases between. The CDR3 spans 14 residues. Per germline, CDR1 MNHEY and CDR2 SVGAGI. CDR3 bases: TGTGCCAGCAGAGGGGGTGCCCTAAACACTGAAGCTTTCTTT. Protein: CASRGGALNTEAFF.

The chain employs TRBV28 and TRBJ1-1; no clear D. Germline V gives CDR1 MDHEN, CDR2 SYDVKM. The CDR3 extends over 13 amino acids. V lost 3 bases to trimming and J lost 6 bases, with 11 bases between them. The CDR3 DNA reads as TGTGCCAGCAGTTTTATAGGCAAGGCTGAAGCTTTCTTT. This codes for CASSFIGKAEAFF.

The chain is built from TRBV5-6 and TRBJ1-2; maybe TRBD1 (6 bases). The CDR3 length is 16 residues. V lost 5 bases and J lost 1, with 18 bases in between. Looked up from germline, CDR1 is SGHDT and CDR2 is YYEEEE. CDR3 region: CASREWTDPVNYGYTF. The CDR3 DNA reads TGTGCCAGCAGAGAATGGACAGACCCTGTTAACTATGGCTACACCTTC.

V is TRBV3-1 (or the pseudogene TRBV3-2) and J is TRBJ1-6; the match to TRBD1 covers 8 bases. Germline CDR1 and CDR2: LGHDT and YNNKEL (reference sequence). This CDR3 region has 14 residues. With V trimmed by 1 base and J by 8 bases, 1 base remained unmatched. The CDR3, as DNA: TGTGCCAGCAGCCAAGGACAGGGGCATTCACCCCTCCACTTT. This translates into CASSQGQGHSPLHF.

A remark on this clone: The sample holds other DNA sequences that translate to the same CDR3. This rearrangement joins TRBV18 to TRBJ1-6; 7 bases map to TRBD1. The V gene end was trimmed by 9 bases and the J gene end by 7 bases; junction bases not matched to a gene: 6. There are 13 residues in the CDR3. Germline CDR1 reads KGHSH; CDR2 reads LQKENI. The CDR3 bases are TGTGCCAGTTCAGACAGGGAGAATTCACCCCTCCACTTT. It specifies CASSDRENSPLHF.

This chain joins TRBV27 and TRBJ1-2; D perhaps matches TRBD1 (6 bases). The CDR3 runs to 16 residues. V was clipped by 4 bases and J by 2 bases, with 17 bases between them. Germline-derived CDR1 and CDR2 are MNHEY and SMNVEV (reference sequence). As DNA, the CDR3 is TGTGCCAGCAGTTCCTATTCGAGGACAGCAAACTATGGCTACACCTTC. As protein: CASSSYSRTANYGYTF.

The chain combines TRBV12-3 or TRBV12-4 with TRBJ1-1; possibly TRBD1 for D (6 bases). The length of the CDR3 is 13 residues. The V gene lost 7 bases and the J gene lost 5 bases, with 14 bases spanning the gap. CDR3 sequence: CASNPRGGTEAFF. Written as DNA, the CDR3 is TGTGCCAGCAACCCCAGAGGGGGTACTGAAGCTTTCTTT.

V is TRBV7-2 and J is TRBJ2-7; the match to TRBD1 covers 10 bases. The CDR3 loop spans 15 amino acids. V lost 4 bases, J lost 2 bases, and 5 bases stayed unmatched. From germline, CDR1 is SGHTA and CDR2 FQGNSA. CDR3 in amino acids: CASSSRTGGTYEQYF. CDR3 DNA sequence: TGTGCCAGCAGCTCGCGGACAGGGGGAACCTACGAGCAGTACTTC.

This clone was found a few times. This chain connects TRBV28 to TRBJ2-7, with a tentative D call TRBD1 (6 bases). Germline-derived CDR1 and CDR2 are MDHEN and SYDVKM. Trimming removed 7 bases from V and 3 bases from J, with 10 bases in between. The CDR3 runs to 12 residues. The CDR3 DNA reads TGTGCCAGCACCGAGGGGGACTACGAGCAGTACTTC. Its protein is CASTEGDYEQYF.